Many counts were recorded for the clone carrying this T cell receptor beta chain. What it binds is unknown. RNA transcripts gave rise to amplified TCR beta CDR3 regions. The HTBI primer set was used in a first-round RT-PCR of the TCR CDR3. TCRdb fed the multiplex PCR reads into MiXCR, producing one record per CDR3 protein. The data contain 75,000 to 100,000 distinct CDR3 sequences, approximately 39% of them singletons. The data belong to a study of T cells in Graves' hyperthyroidism and ophthalmopathy. Study-wide findings and caveats: In blood, most of the thyroid clonotypes expanded above 0.001 were also present.

Patients were excluded because of uncontrolled infection, other autoimmune disease, pregnancy or lactation. The CDR3 is 15 residues long. From germline, CDR1 is MGHRA and CDR2 YSYEKL. J was trimmed by 1 base and V by 4 bases; bases with no gene match: 6. Specimen: peripheral blood or thyroid tissue (not recorded which). The receptor was derived from a woman aged 25-40 years with Graves' hyperthyroidism. The chain links TRBV4-1 to TRBJ1-1; the match to TRBD1 covers 7 bases. This CDR3 is CASSPRGTANTEAFF. The CDR3 nucleotides are TGCGCCAGCAGCCCAAGAGGGACAGCGAACACTGAAGCTTTCTTT.